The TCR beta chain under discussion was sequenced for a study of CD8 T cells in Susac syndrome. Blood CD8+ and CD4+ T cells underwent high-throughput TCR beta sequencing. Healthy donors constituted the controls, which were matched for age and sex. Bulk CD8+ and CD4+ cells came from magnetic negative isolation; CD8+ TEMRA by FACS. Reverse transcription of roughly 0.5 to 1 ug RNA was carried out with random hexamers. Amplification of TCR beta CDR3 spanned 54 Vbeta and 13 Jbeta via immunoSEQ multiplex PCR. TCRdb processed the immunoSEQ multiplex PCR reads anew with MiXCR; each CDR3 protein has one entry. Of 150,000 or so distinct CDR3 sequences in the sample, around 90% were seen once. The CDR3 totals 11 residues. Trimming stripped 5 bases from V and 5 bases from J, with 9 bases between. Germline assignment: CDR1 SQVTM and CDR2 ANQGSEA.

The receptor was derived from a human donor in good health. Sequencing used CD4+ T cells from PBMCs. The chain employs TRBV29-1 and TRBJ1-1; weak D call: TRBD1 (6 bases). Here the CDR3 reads CSVRTGTEAFF. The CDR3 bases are TGCAGCGTTCGAACAGGGACTGAAGCTTTCTTT.